This T cell receptor beta chain was identified in a study of T cells in Graves' hyperthyroidism and ophthalmopathy. About the research overall: Specimen type is peripheral blood, collected at initial diagnosis prior to any treatment. Study outcomes and limitations: Progression to ophthalmopathy was predicted a median of approximately 6.4 months early.

Subjects with ophthalmopathy showed a Clinical Activity Score no lower than 3, a NOSPECS grade no lower than 4, and a duration shorter than 3 months. Isolation of PBMCs was performed on 8.5 to 10 ml fresh peripheral blood. In the case of this clonotype: Its antigen remains unidentified.

RNA transcripts provided the source from which TCR beta CDR3 regions were amplified. Initially, a first-round RT-PCR of the TCR CDR3 employed the HTBI primer set. TCRdb recomputed calls from the multiplex PCR reads with MiXCR, one row per CDR3 protein. The sample has about 500,000 distinct CDR3 sequences, roughly 15% seen once. CDR3 size: 15 residues. CDR1 is LGHDT, CDR2 YNNKEL, per germline (reference sequence). The germline V and J ends were trimmed by 4 bases and 0 bases, with 10 bases remaining between them. The sample consisted of blood. The receptor comes from a woman younger than 30 with Graves' ophthalmopathy. This chain joins TRBV3-1 and TRBJ1-5; tentative D call: TRBD1 (6 bases). The CDR3 DNA is TGTGCCAGCAGCCGAGGGGGTAATAGCAATCAGCCCCAGCATTTT. Translated, it gives CASSRGGNSNQPQHF.